These 12 T cell receptor beta chains originate from one sample sequenced in a study of beta chain features in type 1 diabetes. Reverse transcribing all isolated RNA meant expressed TCRB transcripts were sequenced. TCRdb keeps only in-frame clones here, not all; method: immunoSEQ multiplex PCR. Of nearly 250,000 clones in the sample, roughly 70% were seen once. Sequencing was carried out using naive CD4+ T cells from blood. These receptors originate from a young man in good health.

A remark on this clone: This CDR3 is also generated by other DNA sequences in the sample. The chain combines TRBV30 with TRBJ2-3, with 8 bases fitting TRBD2. The CDR3 consists of 14 residues. V lost 2 bases, J lost 1 base, and 2 bases stayed unmatched. Germline V gene data show CDR1 as GTSNPN and CDR2 as SVGIG (reference sequence). The CDR3 loop reads CAWSPGGGTDTQYF. The CDR3 DNA is TGTGCCTGGAGTCCCGGGGGGGGCACAGATACGCAGTATTTT.

This clone appeared once. The chain is built from TRBV30 and TRBJ1-1, with D uncertain. Germline CDR1 is GTSNPN and CDR2 is SVGIG (reference sequence). Trimming removed 0 bases at V and 4 bases at J, with 12 bases between. The CDR3 consists of 14 residues. The DNA of the CDR3 is TGTGCCTGGAGTGTACAAGCTTTGAGCACTGAAGCTTTCTTT. Amino acids: CAWSVQALSTEAFF.

Only a few counts were recorded for this clone. The J gene is TRBJ2-5, the V gene TRBV10-3; either TRBD1 or TRBD2 may supply D (5 bases each). Trimming removed 3 bases at V and 3 bases at J, with 17 bases between. This CDR3 comprises 16 residues. The germline V gene has CDR1 ENHRY and CDR2 SYGVKD. CDR3 loop: CAISEIPGTREETQYF. CDR3 coding DNA: TGTGCCATCAGTGAAATCCCTGGGACGAGAGAAGAGACCCAGTACTTC.

The chain recombines TRBV7-2 with TRBJ2-2; unclear D gene. The germline CDR1 and CDR2 sequences are SGHTA and FQGNSA. The CDR3 sequence is 16 residues long. Trimming cost V 0 bases and J 0 bases, with 8 bases left between them. CDR3 residues: CASSLAPSANTGELFF. The CDR3 bases are TGTGCCAGCAGCTTAGCCCCAAGTGCGAACACCGGGGAGCTGTTTTTT.

The chain is built from TRBV2 and TRBJ2-3; weak D call: TRBD2 (5 bases). The germline CDR1 and CDR2 sequences are SNHLY and FYNNEI. The CDR3 is made up of 14 amino acids. The V and J ends lost 4 bases and 0 bases respectively, with 8 bases between them. The CDR3 DNA is TGTGCCAGCAGTGTTGAGCGGAGCACAGATACGCAGTATTTT. Translating gives CASSVERSTDTQYF.

This rearrangement joins TRBV2 to TRBJ2-3; no firm D call. Germline V lookup: CDR1 SNHLY, CDR2 FYNNEI. Trimming removed 2 bases at V and 5 bases at J, with 8 bases between. The CDR3 spans 13 residues. The CDR3 DNA follows: TGTGCCAGCAGTGAAAGGTGGGAAGATACGCAGTATTTT. This gives the protein CASSERWEDTQYF.

The CDR3 coding sequence is TGTGCCAGCAGTCGGAGCACAGATACGCAGTATTTT. The encoded protein is CASSRSTDTQYF. The V gene is TRBV11-2, the J gene TRBJ2-3; D unresolved. The germline V gene has CDR1 SGHAT and CDR2 FQNNGV. The CDR3 loop spans 12 amino acids. Trimming cost V 6 bases and J 0 bases, with 4 bases left between them.

The V and J genes are TRBV7-2 and TRBJ2-5, with D tentatively TRBD1 (5 bases). V was pared by 5 bases and J by 5 bases, with 12 bases between. There are 13 residues in the CDR3. The germline V gene encodes CDR1 SGHTA and CDR2 FQGNSA. Written as DNA, the CDR3 is TGTGCCAGCAGCCCCGGATGGGGCGAGACCCAGTACTTC. Translation: CASSPGWGETQYF.

The chain combines TRBV30 with TRBJ1-4; D is unresolved. The CDR3 covers 13 residues. Germline V lookup: CDR1 GTSNPN, CDR2 SVGIG (reference sequence). The V end was cut by 0 bases, the J end by 2 bases, with 4 bases between. For the CDR3, the DNA is TGTGCCTGGAGTGTTCATACTAATGAAAAACTGTTTTTT. It encodes CAWSVHTNEKLFF.

This chain uses TRBV2 with TRBJ1-5; D ambiguous. Deletions cut 8 bases from V and 5 bases from J, with 13 bases between. Per germline, CDR1 SNHLY and CDR2 FYNNEI. CDR3 length equals 13 residues. The CDR3 nucleotides are TGTGCCAGCCGACGACTTAGAGATCAGCCCCAGCATTTT. Translation gives CASRRLRDQPQHF. The full variable domain, completed using reference TRBV2 and TRBJ1-5, is EPEVTQTPSHQVTQMGQEVILRCVPISNHLYFYWYRQILGQKVEFLVSFYNNEISEKSEIFDDQFSVERPDGSNFTLKIRSTKLEDSAMYFCASRRLRDQPQHFGDGTRLSIL.

The V and J genes are TRBV4-3 and TRBJ2-7; D remains unclear. Germline V lookup: CDR1 LGHNA, CDR2 YSLEER. Between the trimmed V and J ends, which lost 0 bases and 6 bases, there was a span of 9 bases. There are 13 residues in the CDR3. As DNA, the CDR3 is TGCGCCAGCAGCCAAGAAGTTGGTACCGAGCAGTACTTC. Amino acids: CASSQEVGTEQYF.

The chain employs TRBV29-1 and TRBJ2-1; tentatively, D is TRBD2 (5 bases). V lost 5 bases and J 3 bases, leaving 14 bases between the germline ends. The CDR3 is 14 amino acids. The germline gives CDR1 SQVTM, CDR2 ANQGSEA. The CDR3 coding sequence is TGCAGCGTTATCTTTAGAGGGTTCTACAATGAGCAGTTCTTC. Residues: CSVIFRGFYNEQFF.